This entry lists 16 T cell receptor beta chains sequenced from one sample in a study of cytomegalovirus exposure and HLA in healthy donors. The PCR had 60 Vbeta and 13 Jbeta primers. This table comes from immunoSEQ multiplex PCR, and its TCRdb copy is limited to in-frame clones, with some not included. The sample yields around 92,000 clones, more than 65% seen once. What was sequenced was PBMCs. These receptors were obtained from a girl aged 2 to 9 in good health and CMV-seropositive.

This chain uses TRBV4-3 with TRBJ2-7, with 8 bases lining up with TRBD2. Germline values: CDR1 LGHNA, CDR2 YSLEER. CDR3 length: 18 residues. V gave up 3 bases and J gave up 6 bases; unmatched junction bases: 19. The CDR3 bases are TGCGCCAGCAGCCAGAGGACTATACCGGGACTAGGGGTTAGCGAGCAGTACTTC. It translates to CASSQRTIPGLGVSEQYF.

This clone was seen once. The CDR3 coding sequence is TGTGCCAGCAAGAGACAGACGTCTGAAGCTTTCTTT. Translated, it gives CASKRQTSEAFF. This chain joins TRBV28 and TRBJ1-1, with a weak D call TRBD1 (5 bases). Between the trimmed V and J ends, which lost 7 bases and 6 bases, there was a span of 12 bases. Looked up from germline, CDR1 is MDHEN and CDR2 is SYDVKM. The CDR3 has 12 residues.

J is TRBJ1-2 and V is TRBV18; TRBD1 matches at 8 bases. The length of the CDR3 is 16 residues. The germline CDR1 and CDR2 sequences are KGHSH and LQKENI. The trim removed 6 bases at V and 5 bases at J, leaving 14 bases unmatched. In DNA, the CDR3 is TGTGCCAGCTCTCTTGGCCGCGCCGGGACAGGATATGGCTACACCTTC. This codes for CASSLGRAGTGYGYTF.

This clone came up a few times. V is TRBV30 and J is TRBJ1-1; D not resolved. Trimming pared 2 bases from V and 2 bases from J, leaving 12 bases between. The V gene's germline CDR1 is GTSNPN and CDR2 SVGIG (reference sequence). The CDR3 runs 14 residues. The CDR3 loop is CAWSPRTGNTEAFF. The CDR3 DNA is TGTGCCTGGAGTCCTCGGACGGGAAACACTGAAGCTTTCTTT.

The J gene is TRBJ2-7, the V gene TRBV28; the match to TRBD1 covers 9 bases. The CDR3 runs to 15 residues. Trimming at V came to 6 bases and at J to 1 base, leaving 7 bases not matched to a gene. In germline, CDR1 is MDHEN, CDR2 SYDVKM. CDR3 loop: CASSSPGQGSYEQYF. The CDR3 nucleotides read TGTGCCAGCAGCTCTCCGGGACAGGGATCCTACGAGCAGTACTTC.

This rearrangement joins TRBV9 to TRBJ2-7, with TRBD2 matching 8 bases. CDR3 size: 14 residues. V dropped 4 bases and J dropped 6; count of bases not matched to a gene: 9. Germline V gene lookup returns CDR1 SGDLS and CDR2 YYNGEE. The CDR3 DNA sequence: TGTGCCAGCAGCCCGTCCGGGGGGGGAGGCGAGCAGTACTTC. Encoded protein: CASSPSGGGGEQYF.

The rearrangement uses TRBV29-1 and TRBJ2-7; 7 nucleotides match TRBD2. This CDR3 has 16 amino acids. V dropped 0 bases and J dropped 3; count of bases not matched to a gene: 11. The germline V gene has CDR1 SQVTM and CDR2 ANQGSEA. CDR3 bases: TGCAGCGTTGAAGAATTAGTGAGCGGGGCAAACTACGAGCAGTACTTC. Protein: CSVEELVSGANYEQYF.

The CDR3 region has the DNA TGTGCCACCAGCCGACAGGGGAGGGGCTTAAATGAGCAGTTCTTC. Protein sequence: CATSRQGRGLNEQFF. The rearrangement uses TRBV15 and TRBJ2-1, with D possibly matching TRBD1 (8 bases). The CDR3 runs to 15 residues. The V end lost 5 bases, the J end lost 7 bases, and 18 bases lay between the germline ends. In germline, CDR1 is LNHNV, CDR2 YYDKDF (reference sequence).

Here the CDR3 reads CASSPSDLYNEQFF. The CDR3 DNA follows: TGCGCCAGCAGTCCTAGTGACCTCTACAATGAGCAGTTCTTC. The V call is TRBV5-1, the J call TRBJ2-1; D is undetermined. Trimming stripped 5 bases from V and 3 bases from J, with 12 bases between. CDR1 is SGHRS and CDR2 is YFSETQ in the germline V gene. The CDR3 loop spans 14 amino acids.

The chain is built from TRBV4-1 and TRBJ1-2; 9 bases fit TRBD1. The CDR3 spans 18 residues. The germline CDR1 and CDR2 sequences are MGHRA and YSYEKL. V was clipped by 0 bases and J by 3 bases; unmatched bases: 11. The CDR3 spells CASSQEQFTTGGDYGYTF. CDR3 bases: TGCGCCAGCAGCCAAGAGCAGTTTACTACAGGGGGCGACTATGGCTACACCTTC.

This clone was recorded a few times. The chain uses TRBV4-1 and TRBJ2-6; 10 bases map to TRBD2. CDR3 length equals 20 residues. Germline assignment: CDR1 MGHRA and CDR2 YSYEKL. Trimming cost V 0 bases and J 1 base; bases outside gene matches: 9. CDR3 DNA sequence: TGCGCCAGCAGCCAAGATGGGTCAGGACTAGCGGAGTCTGGGGCCAACGTCCTGACTTTC. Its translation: CASSQDGSGLAESGANVLTF.

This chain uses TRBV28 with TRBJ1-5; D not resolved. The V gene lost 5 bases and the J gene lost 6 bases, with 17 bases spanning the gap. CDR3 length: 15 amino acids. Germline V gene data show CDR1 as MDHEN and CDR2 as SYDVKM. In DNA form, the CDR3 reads TGTGCCAGCAGTCCACCCGGGATCTTAGGTCAGCCCCAGCATTTT. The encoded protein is CASSPPGILGQPQHF.

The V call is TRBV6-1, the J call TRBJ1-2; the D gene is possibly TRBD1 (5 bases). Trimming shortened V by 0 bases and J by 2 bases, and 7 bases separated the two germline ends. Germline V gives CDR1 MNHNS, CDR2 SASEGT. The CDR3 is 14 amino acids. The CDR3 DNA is TGTGCCAGCAGTGAAGCGTCAGGGAACTATGGCTACACCTTC. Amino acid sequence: CASSEASGNYGYTF.

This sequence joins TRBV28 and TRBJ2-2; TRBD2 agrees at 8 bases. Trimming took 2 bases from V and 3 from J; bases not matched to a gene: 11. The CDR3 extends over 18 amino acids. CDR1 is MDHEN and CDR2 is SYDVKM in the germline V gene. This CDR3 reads CASSLDRRLAGHTGELFF. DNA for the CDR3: TGTGCCAGCAGTTTAGATAGGAGGTTAGCGGGGCACACCGGGGAGCTGTTTTTT.

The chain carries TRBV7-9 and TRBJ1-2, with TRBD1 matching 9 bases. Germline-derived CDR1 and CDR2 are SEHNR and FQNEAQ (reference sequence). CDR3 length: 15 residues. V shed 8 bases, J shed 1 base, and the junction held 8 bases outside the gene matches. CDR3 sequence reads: CASDAGTGYNYGYTF. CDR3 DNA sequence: TGTGCCAGCGACGCCGGGACAGGGTATAACTATGGCTACACCTTC.

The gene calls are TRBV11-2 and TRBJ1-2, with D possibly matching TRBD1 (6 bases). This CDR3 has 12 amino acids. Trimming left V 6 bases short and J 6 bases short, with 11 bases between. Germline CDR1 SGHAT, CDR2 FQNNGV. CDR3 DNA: TGTGCCAGCAGTCGAGGGGGGGATGGCTACACCTTC. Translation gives CASSRGGDGYTF.